The TCR beta chain under discussion was sequenced for a study of Graves' ophthalmopathy and Graves' hyperthyroidism. The CDR3 loop spans 11 amino acids. The V and J ends lost 6 bases and 3 bases respectively, with 9 bases between them. Per germline, CDR1 DFQATT and CDR2 SNEGSKA (reference sequence). Study results and limitations: As the model predicted ophthalmopathy progression, it achieved a sensitivity of less than 71% and a specificity of 72% to 80%. Among thyroid clonotypes expanded above 0.001 frequency, most also appeared in blood.

TCR beta CDR3 amplification used RNA transcripts. RT-PCR was first run with HTBI primers, then multiplex PCR in a second round. A single record per CDR3 protein comes from TCRdb applying MiXCR to the multiplex PCR reads. Here the sample spans 500,000 to 800,000 distinct CDR3 sequences, approximately 39% being singletons. Concerning this clonotype itself: Its antigen is not known.

The study excluded patients with other autoimmune diseases, uncontrolled infections, pregnancy or lactation. Clinical symptoms and serum thyroxine were used for diagnosis; TRAb, thyroid ultrasound and orbital computed tomography were also relied on. The chain carries TRBV20-1 and TRBJ2-7; no clear D gene. Sample: peripheral blood. The receptor's source is an adult man with Graves' ophthalmopathy. This chain's CDR3 is CSAADHYEQYF. DNA for the CDR3: TGCAGTGCCGCGGATCACTACGAGCAGTACTTC.